This T cell receptor beta chain comes out of a study of identical twins. Study results and limitations: In cord blood, abundant beta clonotypes had fewer insertions; memory showed no trend. Out-of-frame sharing of TCR alpha in monozygotic twins was underestimated by models.

Germline V gene data show CDR1 as LGHDT and CDR2 as YNNKEL (reference sequence). CDR3 length equals 15 residues. Trimming took 4 bases from V and 4 from J; bases not matched to a gene: 5. cDNA carried unique molecular identifiers, and a universal primer site was added by template switching. TCRdb processed the 5' RACE reads anew with MiXCR; each CDR3 protein has one entry. The table has about 900,000 distinct CDR3 sequences, around an eighth seen once; the top ten hold 1.5% to 2%. At least ten counts were recorded for this clonotype. Its antigen is not known. These records were also assigned to another study, of yellow fever vaccine responses in identical twins.

Sequenced material: PBMCs. The clonotype originates from a woman aged 18 to 35 in good health. The V gene is TRBV3-1, the J gene TRBJ2-3, with 10 bases identical to TRBD1. The CDR3 DNA reads TGTGCCAGCAGCCCCGGGACAGGGGAATCAGATACGCAGTATTTT. Encoded protein: CASSPGTGESDTQYF.